Listed below are T cell receptor beta chains from one sample, sequenced in a study of prognosis after radiotherapy for stage I lung cancer. TCRdb reanalysed the multiplex PCR reads using MiXCR and keeps one entry per CDR3 protein. The repertoire has around 59,000 distinct CDR3 sequences, about 26% of them found once; the top ten carry about 7.5%. The sequencing here drew on PBMCs, taken before or after stereotactic body radiation therapy (not recorded which). These receptors were taken from a donor over 45 with non-small cell lung cancer. The CDR3 runs from the conserved cysteine through the conserved F or W. D genes are given only for firm matches. Clone size is not always given. Where it is, it says once, few, many or a class for expanded clones.

d_call j_call v_call clone_size cdr3_nt cdr3_aa
TRBD2 TRBJ2-2 TRBV20-1 many TGCAGTGCTAGAGATTATCTAGCGGGGACAACGAACACCGGGGAGCTGTTTTTT CSARDYLAGTTNTGELFF
- TRBJ2-1 TRBV5-5 many TGTGCCAGCAGCTTGGCACCCGTGGGTGAGCAGTTCTTC CASSLAPVGEQFF
- TRBJ1-5 TRBV11-2 many TGTGCCAGCAGCTCCCAGACAGTTTCCCATCATCAGCCCCAGCATTTT CASSSQTVSHHQPQHF
- TRBJ1-4 TRBV28 many TGTGCCAGCAGTATCCCCGGGGGGTTAGGTAATGAAAAACTGTTTTTT CASSIPGGLGNEKLFF
- TRBJ2-5 TRBV7-9 many TGTGCCAGCAGCTCTAATCGTAGGGTTCAAGAGACCCAGTACTTC CASSSNRRVQETQYF
- TRBJ2-3 TRBV6-1 many TGTGCCAGCAGTGAAGGAACGGAGCAGTATTTT CASSEGTEQYF
- TRBJ2-6 TRBV15 - TGTGCCACCAGCCGAGTGGGAGGTGGGGGCGCCGACTCTGGGGCCAACGTCCTGACTTTC CATSRVGGGGADSGANVLTF
- TRBJ2-7 TRBV6-2/TRBV6-3 - TGTGCCAGTATTTACTCGACGGGGAGATCCTACGAGCAGTACTTC CASIYSTGRSYEQYF
TRBD1 TRBJ1-4 TRBV12-3/TRBV12-4 many TGTGCCAGCAGTACCGGACAGGTTGGAAAACTGTTTTTT CASSTGQVGKLFF
TRBD2 TRBJ2-1 TRBV7-2 many TGTGCCAGCAGCTTCGGCGGGGGGCCTAACTACAATGAGCAGTTCTTC CASSFGGGPNYNEQFF
- TRBJ2-6 TRBV5-5 - TGTGCCAGCAGCTTGGACAGCTCTGGGGCCAACGACCTGAGTTTC CASSLDSSGANDLSF
TRBD2 TRBJ2-5 TRBV9 many TGTGCCAGCAGCTTTTCACTAGCGGGGGTAGAGACCCAGTACTTC CASSFSLAGVETQYF
TRBD1 TRBJ1-1 TRBV6-2/TRBV6-3 many TGTGCCAGCAGTGACGCAGGGGGGTTTGAGAACACTGAAGCTTTCTTT CASSDAGGFENTEAFF
- TRBJ2-1 TRBV11-2 many TGTGCCAGCAGCCTGAAGAGGAGCAATGAGCAGTTCTTC CASSLKRSNEQFF
- TRBJ2-2 TRBV30 many TGTGCCTGGAGTGTATGGACCGGGGAGCTGTTTTTT CAWSVWTGELFF
TRBD1 TRBJ1-1 TRBV11-2 many TGTGCCAGCAGCTTAAGTGGATTGACAGGGGTAAACACTGAAGCTTTCTTT CASSLSGLTGVNTEAFF
- TRBJ2-2 TRBV6-5 many TGTGCCAGCAGTTCGAAAGGCGGCCTAAACACCGGGGAGCTGTTTTTT CASSSKGGLNTGELFF
TRBD1 TRBJ1-2 TRBV5-4 many TGTGCCAGCAGCTTGGAGGGACAGTATGGCTACACCTTC CASSLEGQYGYTF
- TRBJ2-1 TRBV7-3 many TGTGCCAGCAGCTTAGAGCCAGGGGTCCTAAATGAGCAGTTCTTC CASSLEPGVLNEQFF
TRBD1 TRBJ2-7 TRBV20-1 many TGCAGTGCTCCGAGGACAGGGGAACACGAGCAGTACTTC CSAPRTGEHEQYF
- TRBJ2-7 TRBV11-2 many TGTGCCAGCAGCTTAACGGGGTACGAGCAGTACTTC CASSLTGYEQYF
- TRBJ1-2 TRBV7-9 many TGTGCCAGCAGCTCCCGGAGCGGGAATGGCTACACCTTC CASSSRSGNGYTF
- TRBJ1-2 TRBV24-1 many TGTGCCACCAGTGATGCCGACACAGCTAACTATGGCTACACCTTC CATSDADTANYGYTF
- TRBJ1-1 TRBV28 many TGTGCCAGCAGTTTCGAGGGGAGCGGAGCTTTCTTT CASSFEGSGAFF
- TRBJ2-5 TRBV4-2 - TGTGCCAGCAGCCAAGGCAGGGCGGAGACCCAGTACTTC CASSQGRAETQYF
TRBD2 TRBJ2-1 TRBV28 - TGTGCCGAAGGGACTAGCTTGAATGAGCAGTTCTTC CAEGTSLNEQFF
- TRBJ2-1 TRBV9 many TGTGCCAGCAGCGTAGCGGTAAGGTCTGATGAGCAGTTCTTC CASSVAVRSDEQFF
- TRBJ1-1 TRBV5-8 many TGTGCCAGCAGCTGGGGGATAAGAAAGACTGAAGCTTTCTTT CASSWGIRKTEAFF
TRBD2 TRBJ2-3 TRBV5-4 many TGTGCCAGCAGCCCACCAGCGGGGGGGGCACCAGATACGCAGTATTTT CASSPPAGGAPDTQYF
- TRBJ1-2 TRBV7-8 many TGTGCCAGCAGCTCGGGATTTAGCTATGGCTACACCTTC CASSSGFSYGYTF
- TRBJ2-3 TRBV20-1 many TGCAGTGCCTCTCGTCCCGCATTGTCTAGCACAGATACGCAGTATTTT CSASRPALSSTDTQYF